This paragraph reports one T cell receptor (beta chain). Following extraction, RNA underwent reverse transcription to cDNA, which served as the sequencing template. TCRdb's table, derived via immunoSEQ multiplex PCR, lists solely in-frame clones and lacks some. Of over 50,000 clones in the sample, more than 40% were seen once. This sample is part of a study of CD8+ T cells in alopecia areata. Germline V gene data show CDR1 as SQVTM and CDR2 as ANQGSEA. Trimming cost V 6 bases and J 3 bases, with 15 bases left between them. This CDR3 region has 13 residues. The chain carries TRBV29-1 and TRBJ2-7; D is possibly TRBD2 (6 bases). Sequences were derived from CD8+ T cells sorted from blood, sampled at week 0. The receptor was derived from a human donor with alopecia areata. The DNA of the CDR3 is TGCAGCGTATACTTAGCGGCCAACTACGAGCAGTACTTC. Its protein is CSVYLAANYEQYF.